These 13 T cell receptor beta chains came from one sample sequenced in a study of PD-L1 blockade in urothelial cancer. As to time point: peripheral blood 6 weeks after treatment start. TCRdb's table, derived via immunoSEQ multiplex PCR, lists solely in-frame clones and lacks some. The data show roughly 120,000 clones, less than 95% seen once. Sequenced material: PBMCs, taken around atezolizumab (anti-PD-L1) treatment. The receptors were gathered from a man in his fifties or sixties with urothelial cancer.

The gene calls are TRBV28 and TRBJ2-5, with 12 bases lining up with TRBD2. This CDR3 has 15 residues. With 4 bases clipped from V and 5 bases from J, the junction kept 5 bases outside the gene matches. Germline V gene sequence: CDR1 MDHEN, CDR2 SYDVKM. The CDR3 DNA is TGTGCCAGCAGTTCCCTAGCGGGAGGGGGGGAGACCCAGTACTTC. Encoded protein: CASSSLAGGGETQYF.

V usage is TRBV5-4 and J usage is TRBJ2-5; 10 nucleotides agree with TRBD1. The trim removed 4 bases at V and 1 base at J, leaving 7 bases unmatched. The CDR3 is 16 amino acids. Germline values: CDR1 SGHNT, CDR2 YYREEE (reference sequence). This chain's CDR3 is CASSNYGDRGQETQYF. The CDR3 bases are TGTGCCAGCAGCAATTACGGGGACAGGGGCCAAGAGACCCAGTACTTC.

V gene TRBV5-1 combines with J gene TRBJ2-2; 9 bases are a match to TRBD2. CDR1 and CDR2 (germline): SGHRS, YFSETQ. This CDR3 is built from 15 residues. V dropped 0 bases and J dropped 6; count of bases not matched to a gene: 3. The CDR3 reads CASSLVAGVAGELFF. CDR3 coding DNA: TGCGCCAGCAGCTTGGTAGCGGGAGTGGCCGGGGAGCTGTTTTTT. The whole variable domain, filled in from reference TRBV5-1 and TRBJ2-2, reads KAGVTQTPRYLIKTRGQQVTLSCSPISGHRSVSWYQQTPGQGLQFLFEYFSETQRNKGNFPGRFSGRQFSNSRSEMNVSTLELGDSALYLCASSLVAGVAGELFFGEGSRLTVL.

The genes are TRBV11-2 and TRBJ2-5, with D possibly being TRBD1 (5 bases). The CDR3 covers 16 residues. The V and J ends lost 4 bases and 1 base respectively, with 16 bases between them. CDR1 is SGHAT and CDR2 is FQNNGV in the germline V gene. The CDR3 nucleotides read TGTGCCAGCAGCTCCCCGATAGGGGCGAGCCAAGAGACCCAGTACTTC. Its protein is CASSSPIGASQETQYF.

Turning to this clone: One junction end disagrees with the germline gene, perhaps due to a read error. The genes are TRBV7-2 and TRBJ2-3, with 10 bases aligning to TRBD2. The CDR3 has 14 amino acids. Looked up from germline, CDR1 is SGHTA and CDR2 is FQGNSA. The CDR3 nucleotides read TGTGCCAGCAGCATAGCGGGGGGTGAGGATACGCAGTATTTT. The encoded protein is CASSIAGGEDTQYF.

CDR3 sequence (DNA): TGTGCCAGCAGCGTAGGGGTCCGGGACAGGGCCTACGAGCAGTACTTC. Protein product: CASSVGVRDRAYEQYF. The chain uses TRBV9 and TRBJ2-7; 9 nucleotides agree with TRBD1. The CDR3 consists of 16 residues. Germline lookup yields CDR1 SGDLS and CDR2 YYNGEE. Germline trimming cut 0 bases from V and 2 bases from J; bases unmatched to any gene: 6.

The CDR3 region has the DNA TGTGCCAGCAGCCGGGGTTACGAGCAGTACTTC. This encodes CASSRGYEQYF. The V and J genes are TRBV7-2 and TRBJ2-7; D might be TRBD2 (5 bases). The V and J ends lost 5 bases and 4 bases respectively, with 6 bases between them. The CDR3 totals 11 residues. Germline V CDR1 and CDR2: SGHTA, FQGNSA. The complete variable domain, with remaining parts taken from reference TRBV7-2 and TRBJ2-7, reads GAGVSQSPSNKVTEKGKDVELRCDPISGHTALYWYRQSLGQGLEFLIYFQGNSAPDKSGLPSDRFSAERTGGSVSTLTIQRTQQEDSAVYLCASSRGYEQYFGPGTRLTVT.

The V call is TRBV29-1, the J call TRBJ2-1; possible D gene TRBD2, 6 bases. From germline, CDR1 is SQVTM and CDR2 ANQGSEA. The ends were cut back, 3 bases at V and 5 bases at J, with 14 bases in the middle. The CDR3 loop spans 14 amino acids. The DNA of the CDR3 is TGCAGCGTTGAGGAGGGTAGCCGGAACAATGAGCAGTTCTTC. It translates to CSVEEGSRNNEQFF.

The rearrangement links TRBV5-5 to TRBJ2-5, with D perhaps matching TRBD1 (6 bases). CDR1 is SGHKS and CDR2 is YYEKEE in the germline V gene (reference sequence). This CDR3 spans 15 amino acids. V lost 0 bases to trimming and J lost 4 bases, with 13 bases between them. The CDR3 spells CASSLDPQGRETQYF. In DNA, the CDR3 is TGTGCCAGCAGCTTGGACCCACAGGGTCGAGAGACCCAGTACTTC.

This clone was recorded only once. The chain carries TRBV11-1 and TRBJ2-7, with 7 bases lining up with TRBD2. CDR1 is SGHAT and CDR2 is FQDESV in the germline V gene (reference sequence). With V trimmed by 5 bases and J by 1 base, 8 bases remained unmatched. The CDR3 loop spans 15 amino acids. The DNA for the CDR3 is TGTGCCAGCAGCAAAAGGGCTAGCGGTTCCTACGAGCAGTACTTC. Protein: CASSKRASGSYEQYF. Looking up the rest from reference TRBV11-1 and TRBJ2-7 gives the full variable domain: EAEVAQSPRYKITEKSQAVAFWCDPISGHATLYWYRQILGQGPELLVQFQDESVVDDSQLPKDRFSAERLKGVDSTLKIQPAELGDSAMYLCASSKRASGSYEQYFGPGTRLTVT.

V and J are TRBV28 and TRBJ2-5; tentatively, D is TRBD1 (6 bases). CDR1 is MDHEN and CDR2 is SYDVKM in the germline V gene. This CDR3 is 13 amino acids long. V dropped 5 bases and J dropped 5 bases, with 12 bases sitting between them. The CDR3 spells CASSVGTLETQYF. As DNA, the CDR3 is TGTGCCAGCAGTGTAGGGACACTGGAGACCCAGTACTTC. The full variable domain, rest sourced from reference TRBV28 and TRBJ2-5, is DVKVTQSSRYLVKRTGEKVFLECVQDMDHENMFWYRQDPGLGLRLIYFSYDVKMKEKGDIPEGYSVSREKKERFSLILESASTNQTSMYLCASSVGTLETQYFGPGTRLLVL.

The chain combines TRBV19 with TRBJ2-2; 8 nucleotides match TRBD1. CDR1 LNHDA and CDR2 SQIVND come from the germline V gene (reference sequence). The CDR3 loop spans 17 amino acids. V lost 9 bases to trimming and J lost 5 bases; unmatched junction nucleotides: 17. The CDR3 loop reads CASKYRGQGDSTGELFF. CDR3 nucleotide sequence: TGTGCCAGCAAGTATAGAGGACAGGGAGATTCGACCGGGGAGCTGTTTTTT.

V gene TRBV6-5 combines with J gene TRBJ2-7, with TRBD1 as a possible D gene (5 bases). The length of the CDR3 is 15 residues. Trimming removed 6 bases from V and 2 bases from J, with 17 bases in between. Looked up from germline, CDR1 is MNHEY and CDR2 is SVGAGI. The CDR3 DNA reads as TGTGCCAGCAGGTTGACAGACGTCGCTACCTACGAGCAGTACTTC. This codes for CASRLTDVATYEQYF.